A selection of T cell receptor beta chains follows, all from one sample in a study of brain T cells in children with intractable seizures. Clones were sequenced by immunoSEQ multiplex PCR, and TCRdb holds only the in-frame ones, with some missing. The sample has under 400,000 clones; 93% are singletons. The specimen comprised peripheral blood, sampled more than 4 months after surgery. The source is a boy in the first two years of life with tuberous sclerosis and intractable seizures. Each CDR3 is given with its conserved first and last residue. A D gene is named only where the DNA matches it firmly. Expanded clones get a size class; other rows say once, few or many, or leave the size out.

v_call,d_call,clone_size,j_call,cdr3_nt,cdr3_aa
TRBV6-5,TRBD2,NA,TRBJ2-3,TGTGCCAGCAGTTCGGGACTAGTTACAGATACGCAGTATTTT,CASSSGLVTDTQYF
TRBV4-1,NA,NA,TRBJ1-1,TGCGCCAGCAGCCACAGGGACACGAGGAACACTGAAGCTTTCTTT,CASSHRDTRNTEAFF
TRBV7-3,TRBD2,NA,TRBJ2-3,TGTGCCAGCAGCTTACTAGCGGGGGGAAGAGATACGCAGTATTTT,CASSLLAGGRDTQYF
TRBV2,NA,NA,TRBJ2-7,TGTGCCAGCAGTGCCATCCGGGACAAGCACTACGAGCAGTACTTC,CASSAIRDKHYEQYF
TRBV4-1,NA,NA,TRBJ2-7,TGCGCCAGCAGCCAAGGACACTCCTACGAGCAGTACTTC,CASSQGHSYEQYF
TRBV3-1/TRBV3-2,NA,NA,TRBJ1-3,TGTGCCAGCAGCCAAAGGGACTCTGGAAACACCATATATTTT,CASSQRDSGNTIYF
TRBV3-1/TRBV3-2,TRBD2,NA,TRBJ2-7,TGTGCCAGCAGCCAACTTAGCGGGTTTAGCTCCTACGAGCAGTACTTC,CASSQLSGFSSYEQYF
TRBV11-3,TRBD2,NA,TRBJ2-3,TGTGCCAGCAGCCCTCGACTAGCGGGAGCTTGGGGTACGCAGTATTTT,CASSPRLAGAWGTQYF
TRBV11-3,TRBD2,NA,TRBJ2-7,TGTGCCAGCAGCCAACGACTAGCGGGAGAATCCGGGCAGTACTTC,CASSQRLAGESGQYF
TRBV7-9,NA,few,TRBJ2-5,TGTGCCAGCAGCTTATCCGAGACCCAGTACTTC,CASSLSETQYF
TRBV2,TRBD2,NA,TRBJ2-5,TGTGCCAGCGGACATAGCGGGGGAGGCCAAGAGACCCAGTACTTC,CASGHSGGGQETQYF
TRBV27,NA,NA,TRBJ2-1,TGTGCCAGCAGTTTCGGAGCCGGTGAGCAGTTCTTC,CASSFGAGEQFF
TRBV15,NA,NA,TRBJ1-1,TGTGCCACCAGCAGCCGTGGGGGTACCGAAGCTTTCTTT,CATSSRGGTEAFF
TRBV7-2,NA,NA,TRBJ2-1,TGTGCCAGCAGCTCAGGGAGGGGGATCTCGGGGTTGCGTGAGCAGTTCTTC,CASSSGRGISGLREQFF
TRBV2,TRBD2,NA,TRBJ2-3,TGTGCCAGCAGGAAACTAGCGGGCCGCACAGATACGCAGTATTTT,CASRKLAGRTDTQYF
TRBV7-9,TRBD1,few,TRBJ1-2,TGTGCCAGCAGCTCCCTAGAGACAGGGGGCGCGGTGTATGGCTACACCTTC,CASSSLETGGAVYGYTF
TRBV5-4,NA,once,TRBJ1-5,TGTGCCAGCAGCTCCTATGAATTAGGGGGATCATACAATCAGCCCCAGCATTTT,CASSSYELGGSYNQPQHF
TRBV24-1,NA,NA,TRBJ1-5,TGTGCCACCAGTGACCCCTCGACGGGGGTCGGCAATCAGCCCCAGCATTTT,CATSDPSTGVGNQPQHF
TRBV19,TRBD2,NA,TRBJ2-2,TGTGCCAGTAGTCCTGCGGGAGGGCCGAACGGGGAGCTGTTTTTT,CASSPAGGPNGELFF
TRBV19,NA,NA,TRBJ2-3,TGTGCCAGTAATGAAGGGAGAGGGGAGGTCACAGATACGCAGTATTTT,CASNEGRGEVTDTQYF
TRBV11-2,NA,NA,TRBJ1-2,TGTGCCAGCAGCTTTGCGGGGGCACGGAACTATGGCTACACCTTC,CASSFAGARNYGYTF
TRBV6-6,TRBD1,once,TRBJ2-5,TGTGCCAGCAGTTACCACCTAAGGGACAGCCAAGAGACCCAGTACTTC,CASSYHLRDSQETQYF
TRBV11-3,NA,NA,TRBJ2-7,TGTGCCAGCAGCTTAGATCGGACCTACGAGCAGTACTTC,CASSLDRTYEQYF
TRBV28,NA,once,TRBJ2-7,TGTGCCAGCAGCGAGAGGACAGTACGACCCTACGAGCAGTACTTC,CASSERTVRPYEQYF
TRBV27,NA,NA,TRBJ1-1,TGTGCCAGCAGTTTAGAGGGATTTCTGTACGCTTTCTTT,CASSLEGFLYAFF
TRBV30,NA,NA,TRBJ1-2,TGTGCCTGGAGTGTACTACCGGTCCCGAAGAACTATGGCTACACCTTC,CAWSVLPVPKNYGYTF
TRBV27,TRBD1,NA,TRBJ1-6,TGTGCCAGCACCTTCCTTACTTCCGGGACAGGTGATTCACCCCTCCACTTT,CASTFLTSGTGDSPLHF
TRBV5-1,NA,few,TRBJ1-1,TGCGCCAGCAGCTTGACCCAAACAACAGGAGACACTGAAGCTTTCTTT,CASSLTQTTGDTEAFF
TRBV11-3,TRBD2,NA,TRBJ2-1,TGTGCCAGCAGGGATTGGACTAGCGGGAGGACGGATGAGCAGTTCTTC,CASRDWTSGRTDEQFF
TRBV29-1,TRBD1,NA,TRBJ1-1,TGCAGCGTGCAGGGGGACACTGAAGCTTTCTTT,CSVQGDTEAFF
TRBV6-5,NA,NA,TRBJ2-3,TGTGCCAGCAGTAGGACAGATAGCACAGATACGCAGTATTTT,CASSRTDSTDTQYF
TRBV9,NA,NA,TRBJ2-2,TGTGCCAGCAGCGAGGCCCAGGGTATCGGGGAGCTGTTTTTT,CASSEAQGIGELFF
TRBV3-1/TRBV3-2,NA,once,TRBJ2-3,TGTGCCAGCAGCCAATTATCAGGGTCAGATACGCAGTATTTT,CASSQLSGSDTQYF
TRBV4-2,NA,NA,TRBJ2-7,TGTGCCAGCAGCCAAGAGAGAGGCTACGAGCAGTACTTC,CASSQERGYEQYF
TRBV11-1,NA,once,TRBJ1-2,TGTGCCAGCAGCTTAAACAGAATAAGTGGCTACACCTTC,CASSLNRISGYTF
TRBV30,NA,NA,TRBJ1-2,TGTGCCTGTAATATTGGGGGTGGCTACACCTTC,CACNIGGGYTF
TRBV5-4,NA,NA,TRBJ2-1,TGTGCCAGCAGCCTTATCGGGACGGACAATGAGCAGTTCTTC,CASSLIGTDNEQFF
TRBV11-2,NA,NA,TRBJ2-7,TGTGCCAGCAGCCTCGGACCGGGGGGCCTGATCCTCTACGAGCAGTACTTC,CASSLGPGGLILYEQYF
TRBV2,NA,NA,TRBJ2-7,TGTGCCAGCAGTGACCCACAGACAGGAGCAAACTACGAGCAGTACTTC,CASSDPQTGANYEQYF
TRBV28,NA,NA,TRBJ2-3,TGTGCCAGCAGTCTAAGCACAGATACGCAGTATTTT,CASSLSTDTQYF
TRBV9,NA,NA,TRBJ1-2,TGTGCCAGCAGCGTAGCCGCGGAGGCTTCTAACTATGGCTACACCTTC,CASSVAAEASNYGYTF
TRBV3-1/TRBV3-2,TRBD2,few,TRBJ2-7,TGTGCCAGCAGCCCCTGGGGACTAGCGGCCTACGAGCAGTACTTC,CASSPWGLAAYEQYF
TRBV9,NA,NA,TRBJ1-1,TGTGCCAGCAGCGTAGAAGGGGGGACTGAAGCTTTCTTT,CASSVEGGTEAFF
TRBV19,NA,NA,TRBJ1-1,TGTGCCAGTAGTATCGTAGGGATGATGGCGAACACTGAAGCTTTCTTT,CASSIVGMMANTEAFF
TRBV24-1,TRBD1,NA,TRBJ2-1,TGTGCCACCAGTGATGACAGGGGGACTCACTTCTTC,CATSDDRGTHFF
TRBV19,NA,NA,TRBJ1-2,TGTGCCAGTACCCCGGGGGAAAGGGGCTTCAGCTACACCTTC,CASTPGERGFSYTF
TRBV11-3,TRBD2,once,TRBJ2-1,TGTGCCAGCAGCTTAGAAAGACTAGCGGGAGGGCCGCCCAATGAGCAGTTCTTC,CASSLERLAGGPPNEQFF
TRBV6-5,NA,NA,TRBJ1-5,TGTGCCAGCAGTACAGGGTTCAATCAGCCCCAGCATTTT,CASSTGFNQPQHF
TRBV25-1,NA,NA,TRBJ1-1,TGTGCCAGCAGTGCGGGAACGAACACTGAAGCTTTCTTT,CASSAGTNTEAFF
TRBV7-9,NA,NA,TRBJ1-2,TGTGCCAGCAGCTTAGGCCCGGGGTACTATGGCTACACCTTC,CASSLGPGYYGYTF
TRBV5-1,NA,NA,TRBJ2-5,TGCGCCAGCAGCTTGGGGAGCGGACAAGAGACCCAGTACTTC,CASSLGSGQETQYF
TRBV5-4,NA,NA,TRBJ1-1,TGTGCCAGCAGCTTGGGAGGCAACAGGGAAACTGAAGCTTTCTTT,CASSLGGNRETEAFF
TRBV27,NA,NA,TRBJ1-2,TGTGCCAGCAGTTCCAGGACGGATTATGGCTACACCTTC,CASSSRTDYGYTF
TRBV19,NA,NA,TRBJ2-5,TGTGCCAGTAGTATAGGGGGGGGGCTCCACTTC,CASSIGGGLHF
TRBV4-2,NA,NA,TRBJ1-2,TGTGCCAGCAGCCAAGATTCAGGGCGCGGCTACACCTTC,CASSQDSGRGYTF